Below, one TCR beta chain is given with its context. Building the TCR beta libraries relied on iRepertoire HTBI primers, and CDR3 regions underwent Arm-PCR. TCRdb itself ran the multiplex PCR reads through MiXCR, one entry per CDR3 protein. In the table there are about 460,000 distinct CDR3 sequences, 13% to 15% of which are singletons. The entry originates in a study of regulatory T cells in long-lasting Graves disease. As to time point: newly diagnosed GD, antithyroid drugs for less than 3 months. Following extraction of RNA from PBMCs, that RNA was used to make the TCR library. The length of the CDR3 is 15 residues. Germline CDR1 SGHAT, CDR2 FQNNGV. V lost 1 base and J 0 bases, leaving 7 bases between the germline ends. This same sample was also part of a study on T cells in Graves' hyperthyroidism and ophthalmopathy. That publication notes: A set of HTBI primers served as the primers for a first-round RT-PCR of the TCR CDR3.

The clonotype comes from a woman aged 45-65 years with Graves disease. The source material was peripheral blood mononuclear cells (PBMCs), sampled at new diagnosis, from a patient treated with antithyroid drugs. The chain is built from TRBV11-2 and TRBJ1-3; D call uncertain. The chain's CDR3 is CASSLAPLSGNTIYF. CDR3 in DNA: TGTGCCAGCAGCTTAGCCCCCCTCTCTGGAAACACCATATATTTT.